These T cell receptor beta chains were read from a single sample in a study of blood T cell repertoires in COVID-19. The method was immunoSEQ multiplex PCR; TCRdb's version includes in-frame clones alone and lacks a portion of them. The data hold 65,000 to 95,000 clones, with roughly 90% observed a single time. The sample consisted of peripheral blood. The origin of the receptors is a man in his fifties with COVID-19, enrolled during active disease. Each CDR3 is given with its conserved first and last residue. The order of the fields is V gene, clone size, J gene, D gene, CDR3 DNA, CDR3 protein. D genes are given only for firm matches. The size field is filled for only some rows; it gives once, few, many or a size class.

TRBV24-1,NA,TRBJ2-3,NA,TGTGCCACCAGTGAGGTTCAGACAGGTGGGCAGTATTTT,CATSEVQTGGQYF
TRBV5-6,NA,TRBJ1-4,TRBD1,TGTGCCAGCAGCTTGGGGGCAGGGGGAGGTGAAAAACTGTTTTTT,CASSLGAGGGEKLFF
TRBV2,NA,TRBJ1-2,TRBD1,TGTGCCAGCAGTGCAAGACAGGGTTTGGATGGCTACACCTTC,CASSARQGLDGYTF
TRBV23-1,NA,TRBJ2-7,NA,TGCGCCAGCAGTCAACCAATAACTGGCGGGATCCCCCATGTAAACGAGCAGTACTTC,CASSQPITGGIPHVNEQYF
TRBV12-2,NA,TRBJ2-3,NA,TGTGCAAGTCGCCCTCCCGCCGCGCGGGAGGGCCAAGGAGATACGCAGTATTTT,CASRPPAAREGQGDTQYF
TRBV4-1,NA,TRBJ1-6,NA,TGCGCCAGCAGCCAAGGCTCGGACACCTATAATTCACCCCTCCACTTT,CASSQGSDTYNSPLHF
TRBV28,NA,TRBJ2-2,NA,TGTGCCAGCTCCGACAGGGGAGGGACCGGGGAGCTGTTTTTT,CASSDRGGTGELFF
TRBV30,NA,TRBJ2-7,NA,TGTAGCAGCGGTCCATCCTACGAGCAGTACTTC,CSSGPSYEQYF
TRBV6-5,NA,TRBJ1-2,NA,TGTGCCAGCAGAAACGGGGGGGCTAACTATGGCTACACCTTC,CASRNGGANYGYTF
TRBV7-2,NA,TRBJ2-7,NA,TGTGCCAGCAGGCCTACTCCGAGCTCCTACGAGCAGTACTTC,CASRPTPSSYEQYF
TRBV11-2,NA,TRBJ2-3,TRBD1,TGTGCCAGCAGCCCCTACCGACAGGGGTTTGCAGATACGCAGTATTTT,CASSPYRQGFADTQYF
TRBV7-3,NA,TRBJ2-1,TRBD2,TGTGCCAGCAGCCCCACGGGGACTAGGTCATACAATGAGCAGTTCTTC,CASSPTGTRSYNEQFF
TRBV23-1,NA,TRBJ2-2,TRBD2,TGCGCCACCCCCAATTTTGAGGCTAGCGGGAGCCGTTTGTCTGCTAACACCGGGGAGCTGTTTTTT,CATPNFEASGSRLSANTGELFF
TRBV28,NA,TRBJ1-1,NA,TGTGCCAGCAGTTTACGGGGAGCCACTGAAGCTTTCTTT,CASSLRGATEAFF
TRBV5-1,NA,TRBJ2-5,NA,TGCGCCAGCGGAGGACAGCAAGAGACCCAGTACTTC,CASGGQQETQYF
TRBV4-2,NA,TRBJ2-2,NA,TGTGCCAGCAGCCAATACGGTGGCGGTGGCGGGGAGCTGTTTTTT,CASSQYGGGGGELFF
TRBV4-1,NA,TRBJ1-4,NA,TGCGCCAGCAGCCGCGGAAGCGCAACTAATGAAAAACTGTTTTTT,CASSRGSATNEKLFF
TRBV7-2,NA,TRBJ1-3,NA,TGTGCCAGCAAGTCAGGCTCCGACTCTGGAAACACCATATATTTT,CASKSGSDSGNTIYF
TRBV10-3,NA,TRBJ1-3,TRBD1,TGTGCCACCTCCGACAGGGGGCTTGGAAACACCATATATTTT,CATSDRGLGNTIYF
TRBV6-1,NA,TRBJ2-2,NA,TGTGCCAGCAGTGAGGGCCGGGAGCTGTTTTTT,CASSEGRELFF
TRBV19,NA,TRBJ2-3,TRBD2,TGTGCCAGTAGACCGGGCGCGGGACTAGCGGGATTTGCGGCGAGCACAGATACGCAGTATTTT,CASRPGAGLAGFAASTDTQYF
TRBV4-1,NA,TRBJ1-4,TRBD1,TGCGCCAGCAACGCCGCTCCGGGACAGGGGTCAACTAATGAAAAACTGTTTTTT,CASNAAPGQGSTNEKLFF
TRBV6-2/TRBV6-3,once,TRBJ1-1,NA,TGTGCCAGCAGTTACTCATTGAGGGAATGGGTTGAAGCTTTCTTT,CASSYSLREWVEAFF